The next 21 T cell receptor beta chains were all read from a single sample in a study of shared clonotypes between healthy human individuals. Sequencing was performed with immunoSEQ multiplex PCR; in TCRdb, only in-frame clones are kept and a portion is missing. This table holds 2.5 million or so clones, more than 90% found once. Sequenced material: naive CD4+ T cells sorted from blood. Subset meaning: CD45RA+ positively selected. Every receptor here comes from a man younger than 30 in good health.

This chain uses TRBV6-5 with TRBJ1-1; D not certain. V shed 4 bases and J shed 6 bases, with 12 bases lying between them. Per germline, CDR1 MNHEY and CDR2 SVGAGI. This CDR3 contains 13 residues. The CDR3 loop is CASSWVGGAEAFF. Written as DNA, the CDR3 is TGTGCCAGCAGTTGGGTCGGCGGGGCTGAAGCTTTCTTT.

The chain recombines TRBV10-3 with TRBJ2-1; 10 positions match TRBD2. This CDR3 comprises 14 residues. Germline CDR1 ENHRY, CDR2 SYGVKD. The V gene end was trimmed by 10 bases and the J gene end by 2 bases; junction bases not matched to a gene: 5. The CDR3 DNA follows: TGTGCCACGGAGCTAGCGGGGGCCTACAATGAGCAGTTCTTC. This translates into CATELAGAYNEQFF.

Comments on this clone: Other DNA sequences within the sample encode an identical CDR3. V gene TRBV5-1 combines with J gene TRBJ2-7; TRBD2 matches 7 bases. Germline CDR1 SGHRS, CDR2 YFSETQ. This CDR3 has 15 amino acids. V shed 0 bases, J shed 1 base, and the junction held 4 bases outside the gene matches. Here the CDR3 DNA reads TGCGCCAGCAGCTTGGGAGCTAGCGGTTCCTACGAGCAGTACTTC. It specifies CASSLGASGSYEQYF. The full variable domain, its missing parts supplied by reference TRBV5-1 and TRBJ2-7, is KAGVTQTPRYLIKTRGQQVTLSCSPISGHRSVSWYQQTPGQGLQFLFEYFSETQRNKGNFPGRFSGRQFSNSRSEMNVSTLELGDSALYLCASSLGASGSYEQYFGPGTRLTVT.

Written as DNA, the CDR3 is TGTGCCAGCAGTTACGAGACAGGGGCCTACTATGGCTACACCTTC. Translation: CASSYETGAYYGYTF. This chain connects TRBV6-5 to TRBJ1-2, with 8 bases lining up with TRBD1. Germline lookup yields CDR1 MNHEY and CDR2 SVGAGI. This CDR3 spans 15 amino acids. Trimming cost V 2 bases and J 3 bases; bases outside gene matches: 5.

The rearrangement links TRBV7-9 to TRBJ1-3; D gene ambiguous. Trimming pared 3 bases from V and 2 bases from J, leaving 8 bases between. The CDR3 consists of 14 residues. The V gene's germline CDR1 is SEHNR and CDR2 FQNEAQ (reference sequence). The CDR3 loop reads CASSFPLAGNTIYF. The CDR3 nucleotides are TGTGCCAGCAGCTTCCCCTTGGCTGGAAACACCATATATTTT. The full variable domain, with the rest looked up from reference TRBV7-9 and TRBJ1-3, is DTGVSQNPRHKITKRGQNVTFRCDPISEHNRLYWYRQTLGQGPEFLTYFQNEAQLEKSRLLSDRFSAERPKGSFSTLEIQRTEQGDSAMYLCASSFPLAGNTIYFGEGSWLTVV.

Turning to this clone: The same CDR3 arises from other DNA sequences in this sample as well. The chain has TRBV28 and TRBJ2-3; D may be TRBD2 (5 bases). CDR1 and CDR2 from the germline V gene are MDHEN and SYDVKM. With 5 bases removed from V and 3 bases from J, the gap between germline ends came to 9 bases. The CDR3 is 13 amino acids. The CDR3 DNA follows: TGTGCCAGCAGTCGTGGCGGGACAGATACGCAGTATTTT. It is translated as CASSRGGTDTQYF.

The gene calls are TRBV10-3 and TRBJ2-2; 8 bases are a match to TRBD2. CDR1 is ENHRY, CDR2 SYGVKD, per germline. J lost 4 bases, V lost 10 bases, and 8 bases had no gene match. CDR3 length: 14 amino acids. The CDR3: CATLSGILTGELFF. The CDR3, as DNA: TGTGCCACCCTTAGCGGGATACTCACCGGGGAGCTGTTTTTT.

J is TRBJ1-1 and V is TRBV30; D is possibly TRBD1 (6 bases). The CDR3 is 17 residues long. V was trimmed by 3 bases and J by 1 base, leaving 21 bases between them. Germline V gives CDR1 GTSNPN, CDR2 SVGIG (reference sequence). CDR3 DNA: TGTGCCTGGAGCGTCAACAGGGAAGGTGGACGGAACACTGAAGCTTTCTTT. Translated: CAWSVNREGGRNTEAFF.

The chain has TRBV30 and TRBJ2-7; maybe TRBD1 (6 bases). The length of the CDR3 is 11 residues. CDR1 and CDR2 from the germline V gene are GTSNPN and SVGIG (reference sequence). Deletions cut 5 bases from V and 6 bases from J, with 11 bases between. The CDR3 loop is CAWSNRAEQYF. The CDR3 DNA is TGTGCCTGGTCCAACAGGGCCGAGCAGTACTTC.

The chain has TRBV7-2 and TRBJ2-1, with 12 bases lining up with TRBD2. The CDR3 is made up of 15 amino acids. J lost 4 bases, V lost 4 bases, and 2 bases had no gene match. Germline values: CDR1 SGHTA, CDR2 FQGNSA. This CDR3 is CASSWGLAGYNEQFF. The CDR3 DNA is TGTGCCAGCAGCTGGGGACTAGCGGGTTACAATGAGCAGTTCTTC.

The chain recombines TRBV5-1 with TRBJ1-1, with D possibly TRBD1 on 6 matching bases. There are 14 residues in the CDR3. The V gene lost 0 bases and the J gene lost 4 bases, with 10 bases spanning the gap. The germline CDR1 and CDR2 sequences are SGHRS and YFSETQ. The CDR3 reads CASSLGAGVTEAFF. In DNA, the CDR3 is TGCGCCAGCAGCTTGGGGGCAGGGGTCACTGAAGCTTTCTTT.

V gene TRBV4-1 combines with J gene TRBJ2-6; D unclear. The germline V gene has CDR1 MGHRA and CDR2 YSYEKL. This CDR3 region has 15 residues. Trimming cost V 1 base and J 2 bases, with 6 bases left between them. The CDR3 loop reads CASSQGRAGANVLTF. The DNA for the CDR3 is TGCGCCAGCAGCCAAGGCCGGGCTGGGGCCAACGTCCTGACTTTC.

A remark on this clone: Other nucleotide sequences in the sample specify the same CDR3. CDR3 in amino acids: CAISESGLAGTDTQYF. For the CDR3, the DNA is TGTGCCATCAGTGAGTCGGGACTAGCGGGCACAGATACGCAGTATTTT. This rearrangement joins TRBV10-3 to TRBJ2-3; 11 bases line up with TRBD2. Trimming removed 0 bases from V and 1 base from J; junction bases left unmatched: 0. CDR3 length equals 16 residues. The V gene's germline CDR1 is ENHRY and CDR2 SYGVKD.

V usage is TRBV10-3 and J usage is TRBJ2-1; 10 bases align to TRBD1. Germline V gene data show CDR1 as ENHRY and CDR2 as SYGVKD. There are 15 residues in the CDR3. Unmatched junction bases numbered 11, after V lost 7 bases and J lost 8 bases. CDR3 loop: CAINIDRDRGHEQFF. Here the CDR3 DNA reads TGTGCCATCAATATAGACCGGGACAGGGGACATGAGCAGTTCTTC.

This chain connects TRBV5-6 to TRBJ2-1; a possible D gene is TRBD2 (5 bases). The ends were cut back, 1 base at V and 3 bases at J, with 11 bases in the middle. CDR3 length equals 15 residues. Germline CDR1 and CDR2: SGHDT and YYEEEE. The CDR3 coding sequence is TGTGCCAGCAGCTTGCCTAGCTGGTACTACAATGAGCAGTTCTTC. Its translation: CASSLPSWYYNEQFF. The complete variable domain, with remaining parts taken from reference TRBV5-6 and TRBJ2-1, reads DAGVTQSPTHLIKTRGQQVTLRCSPKSGHDTVSWYQQALGQGPQFIFQYYEEEERQRGNFPDRFSGHQFPNYSSELNVNALLLGDSALYLCASSLPSWYYNEQFFGPGTRLTVL.

This rearrangement joins TRBV5-1 to TRBJ2-1, with D perhaps matching TRBD1 or TRBD2 (5 bases each). V lost 0 bases to trimming and J lost 6 bases, with 10 bases between them. Germline lookup yields CDR1 SGHRS and CDR2 YFSETQ. This CDR3 is built from 14 residues. The CDR3 region is CASSLAGTTNEQFF. The CDR3 coding sequence is TGCGCCAGCAGCTTGGCCGGGACGACCAATGAGCAGTTCTTC.

The CDR3 here is CASSHSGAQETQYF. The CDR3, as DNA: TGTGCCAGCTCACATAGCGGGGCTCAAGAGACCCAGTACTTC. This chain connects TRBV18 to TRBJ2-5; 8 bases line up with TRBD2. The CDR3 is 14 residues long. J gave up 2 bases and V 4 bases, and 3 bases lay outside the gene matches. Germline CDR1 reads KGHSH; CDR2 reads LQKENI.

The V call is TRBV6-6, the J call TRBJ2-1; TRBD2 is a possible D gene (6 bases). Germline values: CDR1 MNHNY, CDR2 SVGAGI (reference sequence). Trimming took 0 bases from V and 5 from J, leaving 14 bases between them. This CDR3 has 16 amino acids. CDR3 region: CASSYSSTSRDNEQFF. Here the CDR3 DNA reads TGTGCCAGCAGTTACTCGAGTACTAGCAGAGACAATGAGCAGTTCTTC.

This chain links TRBV7-2 with TRBJ2-5, with 8 nucleotides matching TRBD2. This CDR3 has 16 amino acids. Germline V CDR1 and CDR2: SGHTA, FQGNSA. Trimming removed 5 bases from V and 0 bases from J; junction bases left unmatched: 8. DNA for the CDR3: TGTGCCAGCAGCCGGGGAGCGGGGGCGTACCAAGAGACCCAGTACTTC. It encodes CASSRGAGAYQETQYF.

The chain uses TRBV6-1 and TRBJ1-2; D is uncertain. Germline assignment: CDR1 MNHNS and CDR2 SASEGT. Between the trimmed V and J ends, which lost 5 bases and 4 bases, there was a span of 14 bases. The CDR3 consists of 14 residues. As DNA, the CDR3 is TGTGCCAGCAGTCCCCCCGAGGAGTTCTATGGCTACACCTTC. Translated: CASSPPEEFYGYTF.

This chain joins TRBV2 and TRBJ2-5, with a possible D match to TRBD1 (6 bases). Trimming shortened V by 6 bases and J by 2 bases, and 13 bases separated the two germline ends. Germline CDR1 and CDR2: SNHLY and FYNNEI. This CDR3 contains 14 residues. For the CDR3, the DNA is TGTGCCAGCAGCGATGAAACAGGGCAAGAGACCCAGTACTTC. Residues: CASSDETGQETQYF.